This T cell receptor beta chain was obtained from a study of shared clonotypes between healthy human individuals. This clone was seen a single time. The CDR3 is 14 residues long. V lost 6 bases to trimming and J lost 10 bases; unmatched junction nucleotides: 12. Germline V CDR1 and CDR2: SGHNT, YYREEE (reference sequence). Measured with immunoSEQ multiplex PCR; TCRdb has only the in-frame clones, and not every one. The sample holds around 620,000 clones, around 95% seen once. It was CD45RO-negative cells, positively selected for CCR7, that made up naive CD8 cells, with terminally differentiated effector memory CD45RA+ cells excluded.

This clonotype was sampled from a young woman in good health. This chain joins TRBV5-4 and TRBJ2-1, with TRBD2 identical over 8 bases. Sequencing was performed on naive CD8+ T cells sorted from blood. The CDR3: CASNGDSGIREQFF. CDR3 nucleotides: TGTGCCAGCAACGGTGATAGCGGGATAAGGGAGCAGTTCTTC.